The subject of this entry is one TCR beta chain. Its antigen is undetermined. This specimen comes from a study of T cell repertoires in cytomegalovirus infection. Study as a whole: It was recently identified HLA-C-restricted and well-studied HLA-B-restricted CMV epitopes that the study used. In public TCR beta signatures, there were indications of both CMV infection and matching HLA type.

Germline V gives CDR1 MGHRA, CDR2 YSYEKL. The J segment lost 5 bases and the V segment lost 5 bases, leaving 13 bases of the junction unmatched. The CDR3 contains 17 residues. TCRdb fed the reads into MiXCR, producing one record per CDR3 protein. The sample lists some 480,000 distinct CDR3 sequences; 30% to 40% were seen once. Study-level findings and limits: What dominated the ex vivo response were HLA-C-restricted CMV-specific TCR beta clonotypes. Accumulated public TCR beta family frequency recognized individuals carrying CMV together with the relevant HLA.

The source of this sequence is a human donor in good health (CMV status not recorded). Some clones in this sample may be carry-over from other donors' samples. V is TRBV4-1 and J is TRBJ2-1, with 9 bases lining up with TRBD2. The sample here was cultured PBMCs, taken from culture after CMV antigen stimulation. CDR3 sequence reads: CASSLRLAVEVHNEQFF. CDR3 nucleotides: TGCGCCAGCAGCTTACGACTAGCGGTCGAGGTCCACAATGAGCAGTTCTTC.